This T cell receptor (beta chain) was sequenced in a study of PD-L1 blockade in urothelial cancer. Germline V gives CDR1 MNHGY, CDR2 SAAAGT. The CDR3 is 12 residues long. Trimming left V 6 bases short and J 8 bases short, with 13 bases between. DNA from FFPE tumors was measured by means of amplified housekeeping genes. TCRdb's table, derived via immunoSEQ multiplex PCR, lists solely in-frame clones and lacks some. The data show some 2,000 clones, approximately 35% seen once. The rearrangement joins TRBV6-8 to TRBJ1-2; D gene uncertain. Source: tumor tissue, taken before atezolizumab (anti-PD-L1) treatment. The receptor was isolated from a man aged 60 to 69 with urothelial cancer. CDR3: CASRTADKGYTF. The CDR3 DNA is TGTGCCAGCAGGACCGCTGATAAAGGCTACACCTTC.